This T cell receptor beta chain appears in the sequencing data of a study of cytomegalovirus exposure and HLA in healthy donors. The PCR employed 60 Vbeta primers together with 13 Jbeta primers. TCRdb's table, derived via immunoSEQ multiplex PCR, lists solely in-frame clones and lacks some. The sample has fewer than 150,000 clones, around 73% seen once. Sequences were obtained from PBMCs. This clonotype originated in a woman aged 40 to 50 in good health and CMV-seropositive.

The CDR3 protein is CASSGRTGGAGELFF. CDR3 DNA sequence: TGTGCCAGCAGCGGGCGGACAGGGGGCGCCGGGGAGCTGTTTTTT. This chain links TRBV11-3 with TRBJ2-2; TRBD1 agrees at 11 bases. This CDR3 spans 15 amino acids. Germline CDR1 reads SGHNT; CDR2 reads YENEEA. Germline trimming cut 5 bases from V and 6 bases from J; bases unmatched to any gene: 5.